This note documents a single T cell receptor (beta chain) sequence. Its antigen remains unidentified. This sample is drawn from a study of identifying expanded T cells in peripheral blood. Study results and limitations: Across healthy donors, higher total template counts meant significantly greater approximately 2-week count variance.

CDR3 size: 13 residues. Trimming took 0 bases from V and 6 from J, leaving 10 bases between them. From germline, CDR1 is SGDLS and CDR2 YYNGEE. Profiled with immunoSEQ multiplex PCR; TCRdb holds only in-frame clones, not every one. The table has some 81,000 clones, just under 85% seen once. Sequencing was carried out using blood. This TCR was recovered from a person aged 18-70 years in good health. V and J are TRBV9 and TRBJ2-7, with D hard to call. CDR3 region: CASSVASSFEQYF. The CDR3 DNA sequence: TGTGCCAGCAGCGTAGCTTCGAGTTTCGAGCAGTACTTC.